This entry concerns a single TCR beta chain. Its antigen remains unidentified. Trimming took 3 bases from V and 3 from J, leaving 15 bases between them. This CDR3 spans 15 amino acids. Germline V gene sequence: CDR1 SGDLS, CDR2 YYNGEE. Sequenced by immunoSEQ multiplex PCR; TCRdb stores in-frame clones only, minus some. The sample shows just under 65,000 clones, roughly nine tenths of them seen only once. This specimen belongs to a study of graft-versus-host responses after intestinal transplantation. The chain combines TRBV9 with TRBJ1-2; D is possibly TRBD1 (6 bases). The clonotype was recovered from a human donor who was the organ donor for an intestinal transplant. Sequenced material: unstimulated CD8+ T cells sorted from spleen or lymph node cells, taken before transplant. Here the CDR3 reads CASSAGGGPDYGYTF. DNA of the CDR3: TGTGCCAGCAGCGCTGGGGGGGGGCCGGACTATGGCTACACCTTC.